These 24 T cell receptor beta chains were sequenced from one sample in a study of graft-versus-host responses after intestinal transplantation (dated by TCRdb to the early 2020s). Libraries were prepared through the immunoSEQ multiplex PCR assay. TCRdb obtained this table from immuneACCESS and retained in-frame rearrangements with V and J assigned. These tables miss some clones; where compared with another copy, unresolved V genes account for less than half of the shortfall, and the remainder is unexplained. The sample includes 85,000 to 100,000 clones, with roughly 86% observed a single time. The ten largest make up almost 1.5% of the sample. The sample here was PBMCs, taken 255 days after intestinal transplant. These receptors were obtained from a human patient who received an intestinal transplant, so some T cells may come from the graft donor.

The V call is TRBV28, the J call TRBJ2-7, with 8 nucleotides matching TRBD1. There are 13 residues in the CDR3. CDR1 is MDHEN, CDR2 SYDVKM, per germline. V was pared by 5 bases and J by 5 bases, with 5 bases of the junction left unmatched. CDR3 amino acids: CASSIGQGDEQYF. The CDR3 DNA follows: TGTGCCAGCAGTATCGGACAGGGAGACGAGCAGTACTTC.

V gene TRBV28 combines with J gene TRBJ1-2; D unresolved. The germline CDR1 and CDR2 sequences are MDHEN and SYDVKM. With 2 bases removed from V and 7 bases from J, the gap between germline ends came to 11 bases. The CDR3 length is 13 residues. CDR3 loop: CASSLEEYGGYTF. CDR3 coding DNA: TGTGCCAGCAGTTTAGAGGAGTACGGTGGCTACACCTTC.

The chain is built from TRBV9 and TRBJ2-5, with 8 nucleotides matching TRBD1. Germline CDR1 SGDLS, CDR2 YYNGEE. V lost 4 bases to trimming and J lost 5 bases; unmatched junction nucleotides: 10. The CDR3 is 15 amino acids. CDR3 in amino acids: CASSFQDRVSETQYF. CDR3 coding DNA: TGTGCCAGCAGCTTCCAGGACAGGGTATCGGAGACCCAGTACTTC.

The J gene is TRBJ1-1, the V gene TRBV6-5; TRBD1 aligns across 9 bases. Germline V gene lookup returns CDR1 MNHEY and CDR2 SVGAGI. There are 15 residues in the CDR3. The junction had 10 bases not matched to a gene; V was cut back by 7 bases and J by 4 bases. The CDR3: CASKVRQTGGTEAFF. CDR3 sequence (DNA): TGTGCCAGCAAAGTCCGGCAGACAGGGGGCACTGAAGCTTTCTTT.

V is TRBV27 and J is TRBJ2-5, with 8 bases identical to TRBD1. Germline trimming cut 6 bases from V and 4 bases from J; bases unmatched to any gene: 10. This CDR3 is built from 15 residues. Looked up from germline, CDR1 is MNHEY and CDR2 is SMNVEV (reference sequence). Written as DNA, the CDR3 is TGTGCCAGCAGCGCCACCCGGACAGGGCGAGAGACCCAGTACTTC. This sequence encodes CASSATRTGRETQYF.

This chain connects TRBV27 to TRBJ2-5; D gene ambiguous. The CDR3 loop spans 12 amino acids. Germline V lookup: CDR1 MNHEY, CDR2 SMNVEV (reference sequence). The V gene lost 0 bases and the J gene lost 5 bases, with 4 bases spanning the gap. For the CDR3, the DNA is TGTGCCAGCAGTTTATCGAGGGAGACCCAGTACTTC. Translation gives CASSLSRETQYF.

The chain couples TRBV18 to TRBJ1-6; D is uncertain. The V end lost 6 bases, the J end lost 5 bases, and 8 bases lay between the germline ends. CDR1 and CDR2 from the germline V gene are KGHSH and LQKENI. The CDR3 consists of 13 residues. The CDR3 bases are TGTGCCAGCTCTGGACCGAATAATTCACCCCTCCACTTT. It encodes CASSGPNNSPLHF.

V gene TRBV7-8 combines with J gene TRBJ2-3; D is unresolved. Trimming removed 0 bases at V and 2 bases at J, with 6 bases between. Germline lookup yields CDR1 SGHVS and CDR2 FQNEAQ. The CDR3 consists of 14 residues. In nucleotides, the CDR3 is TGTGCCAGCAGCTTAGCGATCTACACAGATACGCAGTATTTT. Translation: CASSLAIYTDTQYF.

This clone was observed a single time. The rearrangement links TRBV4-1 to TRBJ2-7, with unresolved D. The CDR3 totals 16 residues. Germline CDR1 and CDR2: MGHRA and YSYEKL. V gave up 0 bases and J gave up 2 bases, with 14 bases separating them. The CDR3 coding sequence is TGCGCCAGCAGCCAAGAGTGGGCAGGCCCCACCTACGAGCAGTACTTC. It is translated as CASSQEWAGPTYEQYF.

This chain uses TRBV4-1 with TRBJ1-2, with D perhaps TRBD1 (5 bases). V lost 1 base to trimming and J lost 3 bases, with 12 bases between them. Germline loops: CDR1 MGHRA, CDR2 YSYEKL. The CDR3 is made up of 15 amino acids. The DNA for the CDR3 is TGCGCCAGCAGCCAAGCGAAGGGGTGGGACTATGGCTACACCTTC. Its protein product is CASSQAKGWDYGYTF.

The chain employs TRBV27 and TRBJ2-2; D is perhaps TRBD1 (5 bases). Looked up from germline, CDR1 is MNHEY and CDR2 is SMNVEV (reference sequence). This CDR3 region has 14 residues. V dropped 2 bases and J dropped 6 bases, with 10 bases sitting between them. DNA of the CDR3: TGTGCCAGCAGTTTACCCAGGGAACCCGGGGAGCTGTTTTTT. It encodes CASSLPREPGELFF.

The chain is built from TRBV27 and TRBJ1-1; D is possibly TRBD1 (6 bases). Germline-derived CDR1 and CDR2 are MNHEY and SMNVEV (reference sequence). The CDR3 length is 14 residues. Trimming removed 4 bases from V and 4 bases from J, with 13 bases in between. DNA of the CDR3: TGTGCCAGCAGTTACCAACGAGGGGGCACTGAAGCTTTCTTT. This translates into CASSYQRGGTEAFF.

The rearrangement joins TRBV27 to TRBJ2-1; perhaps TRBD2 as D (5 bases). There are 14 residues in the CDR3. Trimming shortened V by 6 bases and J by 7 bases, and 16 bases separated the two germline ends. CDR1 and CDR2 from the germline V gene are MNHEY and SMNVEV (reference sequence). Here the CDR3 DNA reads TGTGCCAGCAGACTAGTTGGTACATGGAATGAGCAGTTCTTC. It codes for CASRLVGTWNEQFF.

The table lists this clone with a few counts. This chain uses TRBV5-1 with TRBJ2-7, with D unclear. V lost 0 bases and J 5 bases, leaving 15 bases between the germline ends. CDR1 and CDR2 (germline): SGHRS, YFSETQ. The CDR3 totals 15 residues. The chain's CDR3 is CASSLDGVLPDEQYF. In DNA form, the CDR3 reads TGCGCCAGCAGCTTGGATGGGGTTCTGCCGGACGAGCAGTACTTC.

The chain combines TRBV4-1 with TRBJ2-1, with D unresolved. The V end was cut by 6 bases, the J end by 0 bases, with 12 bases between. Germline V gives CDR1 MGHRA, CDR2 YSYEKL. CDR3 length: 15 amino acids. Here the CDR3 reads CASRSGYSSYNEQFF. CDR3 nucleotide sequence: TGCGCCAGCAGATCGGGCTATAGCTCCTACAATGAGCAGTTCTTC.

The chain joins TRBV25-1 to TRBJ2-7, with D tentatively TRBD2 (6 bases). Germline values: CDR1 MGHDK, CDR2 SYGVNS. Trimming removed 4 bases at V and 5 bases at J, with 15 bases between. The CDR3 is 14 amino acids. This CDR3 is CASSGVTRDDEQYF. In DNA, the CDR3 is TGTGCCAGCAGTGGTGTGACGCGGGACGACGAGCAGTACTTC.

The chain links TRBV27 to TRBJ2-1; 8 bases fit TRBD2. The junction had 6 bases not matched to a gene; V was cut back by 3 bases and J by 11 bases. CDR1 and CDR2 from the germline V gene are MNHEY and SMNVEV (reference sequence). The CDR3 is 13 residues long. This CDR3 reads CASSFTSGNKQFF. The CDR3 bases are TGTGCCAGCAGTTTTACTAGCGGTAACAAGCAGTTCTTC.

CDR3 residues: CAITSGLAGSSSTDTQYF. The CDR3 nucleotides are TGTGCCATCACTTCCGGACTAGCGGGGTCTTCTAGCACAGATACGCAGTATTTT. The rearrangement uses TRBV10-3 and TRBJ2-3, with 12 bases lining up with TRBD2. J gave up 0 bases and V 7 bases, and 11 bases lay outside the gene matches. Germline V gene lookup returns CDR1 ENHRY and CDR2 SYGVKD. The CDR3 runs 18 residues.

This chain connects TRBV6-5 to TRBJ1-6; D unresolved. This CDR3 has 14 residues. Trimming pared 8 bases from V and 5 bases from J, leaving 13 bases between. The germline CDR1 and CDR2 sequences are MNHEY and SVGAGI. CDR3 amino acids: CASSRTEHNSPLHF. In DNA form, the CDR3 reads TGTGCCAGCTCAAGAACGGAACATAATTCACCCCTCCACTTT.

The chain combines TRBV9 with TRBJ2-7; 8 nucleotides agree with TRBD1. Germline values: CDR1 SGDLS, CDR2 YYNGEE. This CDR3 comprises 15 residues. After removal of 0 bases from V and 4 bases from J, the junction contained 6 bases not matched to a gene. The CDR3 DNA reads as TGTGCCAGCAGCGTAGGGTCCAACAGGGGGTACGAGCAGTACTTC. It yields the protein CASSVGSNRGYEQYF.

This chain links TRBV28 with TRBJ1-1; D is undetermined. The CDR3 totals 14 residues. Between the trimmed V and J ends, which lost 7 bases and 4 bases, there was a span of 16 bases. The germline V gene has CDR1 MDHEN and CDR2 SYDVKM. DNA of the CDR3: TGTGCCAGCATCGATCGGGGTAAGGGCACTGAAGCTTTCTTT. Its protein is CASIDRGKGTEAFF.

The chain recombines TRBV5-4 with TRBJ1-2; 9 bases are a match to TRBD1. Trimming cost V 8 bases and J 4 bases; bases outside gene matches: 18. The CDR3 length is 17 residues. Germline lookup yields CDR1 SGHNT and CDR2 YYREEE (reference sequence). DNA for the CDR3: TGTGCCAGTTGGGGACAGGGCAATCCCCCCAGTGGCTATGGCTACACCTTC. Translation gives CASWGQGNPPSGYGYTF. Looking up the rest from reference TRBV5-4 and TRBJ1-2 gives the full variable domain: ETGVTQSPTHLIKTRGQQVTLRCSSQSGHNTVSWYQQALGQGPQFIFQYYREEENGRGNFPPRFSGLQFPNYSSELNVNALELDDSALYLCASWGQGNPPSGYGYTFGSGTRLTVV.

This chain uses TRBV27 with TRBJ1-3; D gene ambiguous. The V and J ends lost 2 bases and 2 bases respectively, with 7 bases between them. The V gene's germline CDR1 is MNHEY and CDR2 SMNVEV (reference sequence). This CDR3 is 14 amino acids long. CDR3 in DNA: TGTGCCAGCAGTTTACACGGGACTGGAAACACCATATATTTT. Its translation: CASSLHGTGNTIYF.

The gene calls are TRBV13 and TRBJ2-5; tentative D call: TRBD2 (6 bases). V shed 5 bases and J shed 2 bases, with 18 bases lying between them. Germline CDR1 PRHDT, CDR2 FYEKMQ (reference sequence). The CDR3 is 16 amino acids. The CDR3 DNA reads TGTGCCAGCAGCAAAAGGACCGGGAGTTCTCAAGAGACCCAGTACTTC. Its protein is CASSKRTGSSQETQYF.